The entry below describes one T cell receptor (beta chain). Other DNA sequences within the sample encode an identical CDR3. These data come from a study of shared clonotypes between healthy human individuals. In the study overall: A donor's plate count was three for CD4 naive and three for CD4 memory; CD8 naive had two and CD8 memory one.

Genomic DNA per cell subset filled all wells of several immunoSEQ plates. The data were produced by immunoSEQ multiplex PCR, yet TCRdb's version contains in-frame clones alone and is incomplete. Of some 2 million clones listed, 85% to 95% were seen once; the top ten hold 0.13%. The TCR originated in a man aged 18 to 30 in good health. The sequenced sample was naive CD4+ T cells sorted from blood. As for subset: CD45RA+ positively selected.

The CDR3 DNA is TGTGCCAGCAGTGAGACTGACAGGACCCTATTTGGCTACACCTTC. Its protein is CASSETDRTLFGYTF. The genes are TRBV9 and TRBJ1-2; D possibly corresponds to TRBD1 (6 bases). The CDR3 is 15 amino acids. V was clipped by 5 bases and J by 7 bases, with 21 bases between them. Germline CDR1 and CDR2: SGDLS and YYNGEE.